Sequencing of this T cell receptor (beta chain) was carried out in a study of technical replicates of blood from several donors. Only in-frame clones appear in the TCRdb table, and some are missing; sequencing was by immunoSEQ multiplex PCR. The data hold over 10,000 clones, with about 86% observed a single time. This CDR3 comprises 18 residues. The junction had 6 bases not matched to a gene; V was cut back by 0 bases and J by 7 bases. Germline CDR1 is LNHNV and CDR2 is YYDKDF (reference sequence). The sequenced material came from PBMCs. The V call is TRBV15, the J call TRBJ2-2; TRBD2 agrees at 15 bases. The TCR was taken from a human donor in good health. CDR3 amino acids: CATSRDWGLAGGIGELFF. CDR3 nucleotide sequence: TGTGCCACCAGCAGAGATTGGGGACTAGCGGGAGGAATCGGGGAGCTGTTTTTT.